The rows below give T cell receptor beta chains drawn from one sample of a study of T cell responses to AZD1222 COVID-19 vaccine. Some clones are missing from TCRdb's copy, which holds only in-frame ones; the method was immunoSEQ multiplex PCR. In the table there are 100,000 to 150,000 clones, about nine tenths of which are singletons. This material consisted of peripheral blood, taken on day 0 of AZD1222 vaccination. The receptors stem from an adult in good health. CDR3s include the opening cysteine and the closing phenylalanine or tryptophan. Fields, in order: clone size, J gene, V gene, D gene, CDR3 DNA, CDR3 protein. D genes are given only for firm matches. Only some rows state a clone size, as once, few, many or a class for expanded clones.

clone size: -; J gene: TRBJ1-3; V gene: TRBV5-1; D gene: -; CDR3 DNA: TGCGCCAGCAGCTTGGATGGAAACACCATATATTTT; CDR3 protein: CASSLDGNTIYF
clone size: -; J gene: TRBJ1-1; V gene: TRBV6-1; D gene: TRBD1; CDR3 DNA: TGTGCCAGCAGTGAAAGACAGGGGCGCGGGGGGGTTTTCTTT; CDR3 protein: CASSERQGRGGVFF
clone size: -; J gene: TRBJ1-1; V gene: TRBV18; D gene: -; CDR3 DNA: TGTGCCAGCTCACCAGGGATTGAGTGGAGAACTGAAGCTTTCTTT; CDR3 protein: CASSPGIEWRTEAFF
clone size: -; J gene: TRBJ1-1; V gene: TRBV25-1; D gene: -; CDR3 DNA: TGTGCCAGCAGTGAATCTTCGAACACTGAAGCTTTCTTT; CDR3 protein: CASSESSNTEAFF
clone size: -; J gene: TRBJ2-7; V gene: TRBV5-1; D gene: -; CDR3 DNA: TGCGCCAGCAGCTCTTCATACCTCTACGAGCAGTACTTC; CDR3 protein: CASSSSYLYEQYF
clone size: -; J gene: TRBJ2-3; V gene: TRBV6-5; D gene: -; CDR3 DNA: TGTGCCAGCAGAAGGGGCGCGGGCACAGATACGCAGTATTTT; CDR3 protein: CASRRGAGTDTQYF
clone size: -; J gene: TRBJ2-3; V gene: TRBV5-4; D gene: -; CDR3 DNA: TGTGCCAGCAGCTCTGGACAGTGGGACACGCAGTATTTT; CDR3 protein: CASSSGQWDTQYF
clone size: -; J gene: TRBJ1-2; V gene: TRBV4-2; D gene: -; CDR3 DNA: TGTGCCAGCAGCCAAGACAGGGTTGGCTACACCTTC; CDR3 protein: CASSQDRVGYTF
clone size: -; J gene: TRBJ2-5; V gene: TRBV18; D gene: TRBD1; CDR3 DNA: TGTGCCAGCTCACGACAGGGGGAAGAGACCCAGTACTTC; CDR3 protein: CASSRQGEETQYF
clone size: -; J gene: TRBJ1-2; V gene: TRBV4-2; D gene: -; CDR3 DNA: TGTGCCAGCAGCCAAAGGGCGGCAGGGACGGACTATGGCTACACCTTC; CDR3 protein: CASSQRAAGTDYGYTF
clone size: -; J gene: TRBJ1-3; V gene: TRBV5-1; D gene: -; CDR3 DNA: TGCGCCAGCAGCGTGGGGGTTTCTGGAAACACCATATATTTT; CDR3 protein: CASSVGVSGNTIYF
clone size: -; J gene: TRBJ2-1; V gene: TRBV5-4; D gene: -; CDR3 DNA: TGTGCCGGGAGAGGCGGGGGCCCTACCAATGAGCAGTTCTTC; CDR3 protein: CAGRGGGPTNEQFF
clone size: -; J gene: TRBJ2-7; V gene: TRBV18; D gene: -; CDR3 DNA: TGTGCCAGCTCACCCTCCGGGGACCGGGTGTACTTC; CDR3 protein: CASSPSGDRVYF
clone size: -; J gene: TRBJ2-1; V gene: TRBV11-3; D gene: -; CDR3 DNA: TGTGCCAGCAGCTCCGACAGGAGCTCCTACAATGAGCAGTTCTTC; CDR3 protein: CASSSDRSSYNEQFF
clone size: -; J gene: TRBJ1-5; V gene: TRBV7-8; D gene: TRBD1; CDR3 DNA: TGTGCCAGCAGCTTGGAGGGACAGCCGCGTCAGCCCCAGCATTTT; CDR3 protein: CASSLEGQPRQPQHF
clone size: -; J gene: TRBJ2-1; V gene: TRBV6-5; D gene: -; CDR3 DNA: TGTGCCAGCAGTTACTCAGGGAACAATGAGCAGTTCTTC; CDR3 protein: CASSYSGNNEQFF
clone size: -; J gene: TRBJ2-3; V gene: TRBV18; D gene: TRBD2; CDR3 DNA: TGTGCCAGCTCACCAGCGGGGGGGTCCACAGATACGCAGTATTTT; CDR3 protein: CASSPAGGSTDTQYF
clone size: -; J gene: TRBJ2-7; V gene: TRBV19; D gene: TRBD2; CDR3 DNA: TGTGCCAGTAGTCCCGCCATAGCGGGGTACGAGCAGTACTTC; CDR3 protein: CASSPAIAGYEQYF
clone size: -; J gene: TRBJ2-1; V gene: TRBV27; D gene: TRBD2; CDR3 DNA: TGTGCCAGCAGTTTATCTAGCGGGGGGCATAACAATGAGCAGTTCTTC; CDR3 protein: CASSLSSGGHNNEQFF
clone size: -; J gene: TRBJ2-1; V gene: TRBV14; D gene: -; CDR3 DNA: TGTGCCAGCAGCAGACCCGGGACGGTCTCCTACAATGAGCAGTTCTTC; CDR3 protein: CASSRPGTVSYNEQFF
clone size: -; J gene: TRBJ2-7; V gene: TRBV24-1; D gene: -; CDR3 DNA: TGTGCCACCAGCAGGGGACCGACCTACGAGCAGTACTTC; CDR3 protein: CATSRGPTYEQYF
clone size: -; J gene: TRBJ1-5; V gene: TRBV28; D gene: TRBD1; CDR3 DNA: TGTGCCAGCAGTTTCCGGTCCAAGACAGGGGGGACTCAGCCCCAGCATTTT; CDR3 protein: CASSFRSKTGGTQPQHF
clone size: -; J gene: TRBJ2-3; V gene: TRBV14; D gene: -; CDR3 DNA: TGTGCCAGCAGCCAAGGGGCAGGAGATACGCAGTATTTT; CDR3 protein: CASSQGAGDTQYF
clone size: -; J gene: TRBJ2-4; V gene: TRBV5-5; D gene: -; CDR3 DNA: TGTGCCAGCAGCTTGGGGTACTGGACATTGGGTTCCAAAAACATTCAGTACTTC; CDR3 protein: CASSLGYWTLGSKNIQYF
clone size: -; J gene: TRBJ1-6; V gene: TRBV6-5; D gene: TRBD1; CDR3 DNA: TGTGCCAGCAGTTACTCGCAGACAGGGCCTAATTCACCCCTCCACTTT; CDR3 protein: CASSYSQTGPNSPLHF
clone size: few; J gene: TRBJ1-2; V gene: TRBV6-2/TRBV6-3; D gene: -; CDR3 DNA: TGTGCCAGCAGTTACTCCGAAGTAGGGGGGTCCAACTATGGCTACACCTTC; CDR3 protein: CASSYSEVGGSNYGYTF
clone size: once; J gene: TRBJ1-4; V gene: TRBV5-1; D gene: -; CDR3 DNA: TGCGCCAGCAGCATTCGGTCGGGGCAACTTACAACTAATGAAAAACTGTTTTTT; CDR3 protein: CASSIRSGQLTTNEKLFF